Presented here are 21 T cell receptor beta chains from one specimen sequenced in a study of T cell responses to AZD1222 COVID-19 vaccine. Sequencing was performed with immunoSEQ multiplex PCR; in TCRdb, only in-frame clones are kept and a portion is missing. The table includes more than 100,000 clones, approximately 85% detected once. The sample was peripheral blood, taken on day 0 of AZD1222 vaccination. The source is an adult in good health.

The chain couples TRBV12-3 or TRBV12-4 to TRBJ2-7; D not certain. The CDR3 extends over 12 amino acids. V lost 6 bases and J 6 bases, leaving 12 bases between the germline ends. The CDR3 DNA is TGTGCCAGCAGCCTGGCGGCAGGCGAGCAGTACTTC. This codes for CASSLAAGEQYF.

V and J are TRBV11-2 and TRBJ2-7; D not resolved. The CDR3 extends over 12 amino acids. V lost 1 base to trimming and J lost 4 bases, with 5 bases between them. The germline V gene has CDR1 SGHAT and CDR2 FQNNGV. The CDR3 reads CASSLGAYEQYF. Here the CDR3 DNA reads TGTGCCAGCAGCTTAGGAGCATACGAGCAGTACTTC. Variable domain in full (rest from reference TRBV11-2 and TRBJ2-7): EAGVAQSPRYKIIEKRQSVAFWCNPISGHATLYWYQQILGQGPKLLIQFQNNGVVDDSQLPKDRFSAERLKGVDSTLKIQPAKLEDSAVYLCASSLGAYEQYFGPGTRLTVT.

CDR3 nucleotides: TGTGCCAGCAGCCAGGTTACGAATCAGCCCCAGCATTTT. It encodes CASSQVTNQPQHF. This chain joins TRBV6-5 and TRBJ1-5; no clear D gene. The ends were cut back, 6 bases at V and 4 bases at J, with 10 bases in the middle. Germline V gene sequence: CDR1 MNHEY, CDR2 SVGAGI. The length of the CDR3 is 13 residues.

This chain connects TRBV7-2 to TRBJ2-1; either TRBD1 or TRBD2 may fit D (6 bases each). Trimming cost V 7 bases and J 12 bases, with 25 bases left between them. Germline V gives CDR1 SGHTA, CDR2 FQGNSA. The CDR3 covers 15 residues. In DNA form, the CDR3 reads TGTGCCAGCACCGTAACGGGGGAAGGGGGTTTTTGGCAGTTCTTC. This translates into CASTVTGEGGFWQFF.

The chain couples TRBV5-4 to TRBJ2-7; 7 bases match TRBD1. The germline CDR1 and CDR2 sequences are SGHNT and YYREEE (reference sequence). This CDR3 contains 15 residues. J lost 6 bases, V lost 3 bases, and 12 bases had no gene match. Here the CDR3 reads CASSSKQGNPTEQYF. Here the CDR3 DNA reads TGTGCCAGCAGCTCAAAACAGGGGAATCCCACCGAGCAGTACTTC.

The V call is TRBV28, the J call TRBJ2-5, with 10 bases fitting TRBD1. The germline CDR1 and CDR2 sequences are MDHEN and SYDVKM. After removal of 7 bases from V and 4 bases from J, the junction contained 6 bases not matched to a gene. CDR3 length equals 14 residues. In DNA, the CDR3 is TGTGCCAGCACGGACAGGGGGGAGGGAGAGACCCAGTACTTC. Protein sequence: CASTDRGEGETQYF.

V gene TRBV5-5 combines with J gene TRBJ2-3, with D hard to call. V lost 0 bases, J lost 2 bases, and 13 bases lay in between. Per germline, CDR1 SGHKS and CDR2 YYEKEE (reference sequence). The CDR3 spans 16 residues. The CDR3 coding sequence is TGTGCCAGCAGCTTGGCCCGGCGCTCCCCCACAGATACGCAGTATTTT. Residues: CASSLARRSPTDTQYF.

The chain recombines TRBV10-3 with TRBJ2-2, with 9 bases fitting TRBD1. The CDR3 runs to 14 residues. Germline CDR1 reads ENHRY; CDR2 reads SYGVKD. With V trimmed by 7 bases and J by 3 bases, 3 bases remained unmatched. The DNA for the CDR3 is TGTGCCATCAAAGGACAGGGGTACACCGGGGAGCTGTTTTTT. Translated, it gives CAIKGQGYTGELFF.

The CDR3 bases are TGTGCCAGCCTCGAGGGGCGGCAAGAGACCCAGTACTTC. It specifies CASLEGRQETQYF. The chain couples TRBV2 to TRBJ2-5; TRBD1 or TRBD2 may be the D gene (5 bases each). This CDR3 has 13 amino acids. V lost 8 bases to trimming and J lost 2 bases, with 12 bases between them. CDR1 is SNHLY, CDR2 FYNNEI, per germline.

This chain uses TRBV14 with TRBJ2-7; D not resolved. In germline, CDR1 is SGHDN, CDR2 FVKESK. The CDR3 consists of 14 residues. V lost 2 bases and J lost 2, with 10 bases in between. This CDR3 is CASSQNDVAYEQYF. CDR3 DNA sequence: TGTGCCAGCAGCCAAAATGACGTAGCCTACGAGCAGTACTTC.

The V call is TRBV12-3 or TRBV12-4, the J call TRBJ2-3, with a tentative D call TRBD2 (6 bases). Trimming stripped 6 bases from V and 8 bases from J, with 15 bases between. The CDR3 is 13 amino acids. In DNA form, the CDR3 reads TGTGCCAGCAGCCCTGGAGGGTCGGGTACGCAGTATTTT. This sequence encodes CASSPGGSGTQYF.

The V call is TRBV11-2, the J call TRBJ2-7, with D possibly being TRBD1 (6 bases). The CDR3 is 13 residues long. Germline V gene data show CDR1 as SGHAT and CDR2 as FQNNGV. The V end lost 5 bases, the J end lost 3 bases, and 11 bases lay between the germline ends. This chain's CDR3 is CASSPGTFYEQYF. The DNA of the CDR3 is TGTGCCAGCAGCCCCGGGACATTCTACGAGCAGTACTTC.

This chain joins TRBV20-1 and TRBJ1-1; D remains ambiguous. The germline V gene encodes CDR1 DFQATT and CDR2 SNEGSKA (reference sequence). The CDR3 is made up of 10 amino acids. V shed 6 bases and J shed 7 bases, with 9 bases lying between them. The CDR3 bases are TGCAGTGCCACACCCCATGAAGCTTTCTTT. As protein: CSATPHEAFF.

The V call is TRBV5-6, the J call TRBJ1-6; D is unresolved. The CDR3 is 18 amino acids. V was clipped by 0 bases and J by 3 bases, with 16 bases between them. The germline V gene has CDR1 SGHDT and CDR2 YYEEEE. In nucleotides, the CDR3 is TGTGCCAGCAGCTTGGTCGTGGACCCCCGAGACTATAATTCACCCCTCCACTTT. This translates into CASSLVVDPRDYNSPLHF.

V and J are TRBV7-9 and TRBJ2-5; D is unresolved. V lost 5 bases to trimming and J lost 2 bases, with 3 bases between them. The CDR3 is made up of 11 amino acids. Germline CDR1 and CDR2: SEHNR and FQNEAQ (reference sequence). The CDR3 DNA reads TGTGCCAGCAGCCCTCAAGAGACCCAGTACTTC. Its translation: CASSPQETQYF.

The chain has TRBV27 and TRBJ2-7, with 8 nucleotides matching TRBD2. From germline, CDR1 is MNHEY and CDR2 SMNVEV (reference sequence). The J segment lost 0 bases and the V segment lost 8 bases, leaving 9 bases of the junction unmatched. This CDR3 contains 15 residues. The CDR3: CASSLRGGVSYEQYF. In DNA, the CDR3 is TGTGCCAGCTCACTCCGGGGGGGCGTCTCCTACGAGCAGTACTTC.

The chain has TRBV14 and TRBJ1-1; unclear D gene. The CDR3 has 11 residues. Germline V gives CDR1 SGHDN, CDR2 FVKESK. Trimming removed 0 bases at V and 8 bases at J, with 4 bases between. The CDR3 loop reads CASSQDREAFF. CDR3 DNA sequence: TGTGCCAGCAGCCAAGACAGAGAAGCTTTCTTT.

This clone was seen only once. This sequence joins TRBV7-8 and TRBJ2-3; D is unclear. Deletions cut 2 bases from V and 2 bases from J, with 11 bases between. CDR1 and CDR2 (germline): SGHVS, FQNEAQ. This CDR3 spans 15 amino acids. CDR3 nucleotide sequence: TGTGCCAGCAGCTTATATCAGGACGTCACAGATACGCAGTATTTT. Amino acid sequence: CASSLYQDVTDTQYF.

This clone was observed once. The chain employs TRBV10-2 and TRBJ2-7; the D is unclear. Trimming left V 4 bases short and J 2 bases short, with 3 bases between. This CDR3 is built from 11 residues. Per germline, CDR1 WSHSY and CDR2 SAAADI. The CDR3 DNA reads as TGCGCCAGCAGTGCGGCCTACGAGCAGTACTTC. Translating gives CASSAAYEQYF.

The chain has TRBV29-1 and TRBJ2-5; a weak D match, TRBD2 (6 bases). Trimming cost V 5 bases and J 2 bases, with 18 bases left between them. Germline V gene sequence: CDR1 SQVTM, CDR2 ANQGSEA. The CDR3 length is 15 residues. The CDR3 protein is CSVKRRASSQETQYF. CDR3 DNA: TGCAGCGTTAAGCGGAGGGCTAGCTCGCAAGAGACCCAGTACTTC. The whole variable domain, filled in from reference TRBV29-1 and TRBJ2-5, reads SAVISQKPSRDICQRGTSLTIQCQVDSQVTMMFWYRQQPGQSLTLIATANQGSEATYESGFVIDKFPISRPNLTFSTLTVSNMSPEDSSIYLCSVKRRASSQETQYFGPGTRLLVL.

This clone was recorded once. The V and J genes are TRBV20-1 and TRBJ1-2, with unresolved D. The CDR3 has 10 residues. V shed 6 bases and J shed 11 bases, with 13 bases lying between them. The germline V gene encodes CDR1 DFQATT and CDR2 SNEGSKA (reference sequence). CDR3 nucleotide sequence: TGCAGTGCCCCACTCCATGAATACACCTTC. This sequence encodes CSAPLHEYTF.